This record looks at one T cell receptor beta chain sequence and its context. Per germline, CDR1 ENHRY and CDR2 SYGVKD. The CDR3 sequence is 12 residues long. The germline V and J ends were trimmed by 3 bases and 5 bases, with 7 bases remaining between them. The source of the sample is a study of T cell changes during pregnancy in multiple sclerosis. The method was immunoSEQ multiplex PCR; TCRdb's version includes in-frame clones alone and lacks a portion of them. This table holds some 59,000 clones, approximately 91% found once. Sequenced here: peripheral blood, sampled in the second trimester of pregnancy. This clonotype was sampled from a female donor with multiple sclerosis, enrolled in a pregnancy study. The gene calls are TRBV10-3 and TRBJ2-5; D is unresolved. This CDR3 reads CAISELGETQYF. The CDR3 DNA follows: TGTGCCATCAGTGAACTGGGCGAGACCCAGTACTTC.